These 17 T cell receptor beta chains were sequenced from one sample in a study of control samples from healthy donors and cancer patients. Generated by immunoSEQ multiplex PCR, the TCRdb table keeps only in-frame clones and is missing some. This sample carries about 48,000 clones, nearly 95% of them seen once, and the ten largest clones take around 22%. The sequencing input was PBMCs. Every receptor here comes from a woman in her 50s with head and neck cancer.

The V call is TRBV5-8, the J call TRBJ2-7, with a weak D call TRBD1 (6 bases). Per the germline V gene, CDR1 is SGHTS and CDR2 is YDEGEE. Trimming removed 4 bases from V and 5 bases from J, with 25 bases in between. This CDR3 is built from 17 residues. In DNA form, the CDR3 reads TGTGCCAGCAGCCGCCGCCCTCAACAGGGATTACGCCACGAGCAGTACTTC. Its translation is CASSRRPQQGLRHEQYF.

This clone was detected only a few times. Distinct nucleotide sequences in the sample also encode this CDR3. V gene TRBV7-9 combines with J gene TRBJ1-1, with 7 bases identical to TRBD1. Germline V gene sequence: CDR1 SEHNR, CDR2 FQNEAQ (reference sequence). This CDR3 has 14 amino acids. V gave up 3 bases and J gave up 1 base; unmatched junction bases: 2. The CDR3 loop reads CASSFNRGNTEAFF. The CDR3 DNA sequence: TGTGCCAGCAGCTTTAACAGGGGGAACACTGAAGCTTTCTTT.

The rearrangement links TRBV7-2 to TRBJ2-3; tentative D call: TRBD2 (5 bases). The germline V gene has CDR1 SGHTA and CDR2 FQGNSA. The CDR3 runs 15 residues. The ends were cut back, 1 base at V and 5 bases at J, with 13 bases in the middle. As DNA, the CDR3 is TGTGCCAGCAGCTTAGGGGTTAGGCGGGTAGATACGCAGTATTTT. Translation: CASSLGVRRVDTQYF.

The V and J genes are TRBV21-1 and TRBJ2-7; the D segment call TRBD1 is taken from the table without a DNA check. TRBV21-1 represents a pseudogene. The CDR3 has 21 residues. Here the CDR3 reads CASTKGHGKHRLSGGSYEQYF. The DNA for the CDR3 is TGTGCCAGCACCAAGGGACACGGAAAGCACCGACTAAGCGGAGGTTCCTACGAGCAGTACTTC.

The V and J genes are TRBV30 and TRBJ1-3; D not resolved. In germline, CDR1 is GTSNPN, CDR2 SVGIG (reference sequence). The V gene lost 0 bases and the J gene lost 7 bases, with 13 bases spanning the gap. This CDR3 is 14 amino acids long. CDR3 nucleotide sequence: TGTGCCTGGAGTGTCCCGATAGGAGGGAACACCATATATTTT. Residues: CAWSVPIGGNTIYF. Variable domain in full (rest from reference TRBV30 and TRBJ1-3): SQTIHQWPATLVQPVGSPLSLECTVEGTSNPNLYWYRQAAGRGLQLLFYSVGIGQISSEVPQNLSASRPQDRQFILSSKKLLLSDSGFYLCAWSVPIGGNTIYFGEGSWLTVV.

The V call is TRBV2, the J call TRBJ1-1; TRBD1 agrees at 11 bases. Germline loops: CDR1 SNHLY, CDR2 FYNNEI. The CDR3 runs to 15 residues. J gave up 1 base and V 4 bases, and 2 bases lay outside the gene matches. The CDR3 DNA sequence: TGTGCCAGCAGTGGAGGGACAGGGGGGAACACTGAAGCTTTCTTT. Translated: CASSGGTGGNTEAFF. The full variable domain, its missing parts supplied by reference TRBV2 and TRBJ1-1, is EPEVTQTPSHQVTQMGQEVILRCVPISNHLYFYWYRQILGQKVEFLVSFYNNEISEKSEIFDDQFSVERPDGSNFTLKIRSTKLEDSAMYFCASSGGTGGNTEAFFGQGTRLTVV.

The CDR3 sequence: CASSIGRTGNQPQHF. The CDR3 nucleotides read TGTGCCAGTAGTATAGGACGGACAGGCAATCAGCCCCAGCATTTT. The rearrangement uses TRBV19 and TRBJ1-5; D perhaps matches TRBD1 (6 bases). The CDR3 spans 15 residues. In germline, CDR1 is LNHDA, CDR2 SQIVND (reference sequence). V lost 1 base to trimming and J lost 2 bases, with 9 bases between them.

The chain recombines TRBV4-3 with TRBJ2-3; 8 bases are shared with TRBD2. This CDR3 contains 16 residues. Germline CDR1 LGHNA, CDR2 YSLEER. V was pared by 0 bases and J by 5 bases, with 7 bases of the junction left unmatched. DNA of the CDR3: TGCGCCAGCAGCCAAGACTCCCTCAGCGGGAGAGATACGCAGTATTTT. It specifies CASSQDSLSGRDTQYF.

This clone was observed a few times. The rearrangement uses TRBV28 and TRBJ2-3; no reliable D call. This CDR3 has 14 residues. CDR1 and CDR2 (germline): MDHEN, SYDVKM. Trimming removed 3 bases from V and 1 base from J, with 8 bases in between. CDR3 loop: CASSFLSGTDTQYF. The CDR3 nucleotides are TGTGCCAGCAGTTTTCTGTCTGGCACAGATACGCAGTATTTT. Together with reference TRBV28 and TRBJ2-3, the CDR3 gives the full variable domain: DVKVTQSSRYLVKRTGEKVFLECVQDMDHENMFWYRQDPGLGLRLIYFSYDVKMKEKGDIPEGYSVSREKKERFSLILESASTNQTSMYLCASSFLSGTDTQYFGPGTRLTVL.

The CDR3 protein is CASSLMGSRYEQYF. The CDR3 DNA reads as TGCGCCAGCAGCTTGATGGGGAGCCGCTACGAGCAGTACTTC. The rearrangement links TRBV5-1 to TRBJ2-7, with a tentative D call TRBD2 (5 bases). In germline, CDR1 is SGHRS, CDR2 YFSETQ. V lost 1 base and J lost 3, with 11 bases in between. The CDR3 is made up of 14 amino acids.

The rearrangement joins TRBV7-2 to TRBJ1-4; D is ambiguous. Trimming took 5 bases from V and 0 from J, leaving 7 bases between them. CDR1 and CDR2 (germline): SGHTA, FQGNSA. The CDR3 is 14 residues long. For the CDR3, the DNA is TGTGCCAGCAGCGTGACACCAACTAATGAAAAACTGTTTTTT. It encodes CASSVTPTNEKLFF.

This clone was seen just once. CDR3 nucleotide sequence: TGTGCCAGCAGCACGGGACTAGTAACTGAGCAGTTCTTC. It yields the protein CASSTGLVTEQFF. The J gene is TRBJ2-1, the V gene TRBV7-9; 8 bases align to TRBD2. Germline V gives CDR1 SEHNR, CDR2 FQNEAQ (reference sequence). This CDR3 is 13 amino acids long. V lost 5 bases and J lost 9; bases outside the gene matches: 6. Variable domain in full (rest from reference TRBV7-9 and TRBJ2-1): DTGVSQNPRHKITKRGQNVTFRCDPISEHNRLYWYRQTLGQGPEFLTYFQNEAQLEKSRLLSDRFSAERPKGSFSTLEIQRTEQGDSAMYLCASSTGLVTEQFFGPGTRLTVL.

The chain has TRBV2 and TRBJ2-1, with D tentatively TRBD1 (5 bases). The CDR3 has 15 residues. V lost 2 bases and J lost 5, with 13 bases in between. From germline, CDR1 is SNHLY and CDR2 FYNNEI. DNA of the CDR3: TGTGCCAGCAGTGAAACCGGACACACCAACAATGAGCAGTTCTTC. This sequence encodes CASSETGHTNNEQFF.

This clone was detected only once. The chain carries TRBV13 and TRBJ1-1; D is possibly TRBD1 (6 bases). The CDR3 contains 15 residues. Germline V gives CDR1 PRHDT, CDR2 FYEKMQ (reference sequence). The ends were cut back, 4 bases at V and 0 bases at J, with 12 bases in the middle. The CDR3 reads CASSSFNRVNTEAFF. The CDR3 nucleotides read TGTGCCAGCAGCTCCTTCAACAGGGTGAACACTGAAGCTTTCTTT.

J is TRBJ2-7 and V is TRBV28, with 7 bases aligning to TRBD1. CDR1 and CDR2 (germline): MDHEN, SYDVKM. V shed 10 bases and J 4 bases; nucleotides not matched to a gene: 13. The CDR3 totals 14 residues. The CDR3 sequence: CATHGVGGKYEQYF. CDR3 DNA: TGTGCCACCCATGGGGTAGGGGGCAAGTACGAGCAGTACTTC. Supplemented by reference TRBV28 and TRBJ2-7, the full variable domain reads DVKVTQSSRYLVKRTGEKVFLECVQDMDHENMFWYRQDPGLGLRLIYFSYDVKMKEKGDIPEGYSVSREKKERFSLILESASTNQTSMYLCATHGVGGKYEQYFGPGTRLTVT.

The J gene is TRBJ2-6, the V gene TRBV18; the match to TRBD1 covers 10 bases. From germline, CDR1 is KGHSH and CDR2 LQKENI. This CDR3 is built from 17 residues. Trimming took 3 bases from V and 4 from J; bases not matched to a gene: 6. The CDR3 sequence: CASSPGTGARGANVLTF. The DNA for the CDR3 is TGTGCCAGCTCACCGGGGACAGGGGCGCGGGGGGCCAACGTCCTGACTTTC.

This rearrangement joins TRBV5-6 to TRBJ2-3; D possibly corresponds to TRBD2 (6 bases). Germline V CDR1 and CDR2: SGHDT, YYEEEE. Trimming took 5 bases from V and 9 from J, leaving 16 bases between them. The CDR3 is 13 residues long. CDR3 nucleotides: TGTGCCAGCAGACATCCTAGGGGAGGAACGCAGTATTTT. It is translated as CASRHPRGGTQYF.